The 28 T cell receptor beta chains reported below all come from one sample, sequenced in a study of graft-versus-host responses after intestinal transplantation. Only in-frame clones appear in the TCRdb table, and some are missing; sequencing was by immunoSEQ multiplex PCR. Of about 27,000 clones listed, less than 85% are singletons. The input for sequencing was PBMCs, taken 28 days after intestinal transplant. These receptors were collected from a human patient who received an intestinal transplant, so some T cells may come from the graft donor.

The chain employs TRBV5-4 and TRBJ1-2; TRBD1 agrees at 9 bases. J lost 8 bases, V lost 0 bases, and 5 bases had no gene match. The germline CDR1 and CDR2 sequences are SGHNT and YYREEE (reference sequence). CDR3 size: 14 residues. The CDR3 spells CASSLAGQGKGYTF. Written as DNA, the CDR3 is TGTGCCAGCAGCTTGGCGGGACAGGGCAAAGGCTACACCTTC.

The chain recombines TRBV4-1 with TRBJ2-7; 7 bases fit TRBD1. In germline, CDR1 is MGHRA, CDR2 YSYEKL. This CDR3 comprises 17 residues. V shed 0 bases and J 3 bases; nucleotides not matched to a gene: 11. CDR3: CASSQDSPRWDSYEQYF. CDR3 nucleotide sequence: TGCGCCAGCAGCCAAGATTCTCCCCGTTGGGACAGCTACGAGCAGTACTTC.

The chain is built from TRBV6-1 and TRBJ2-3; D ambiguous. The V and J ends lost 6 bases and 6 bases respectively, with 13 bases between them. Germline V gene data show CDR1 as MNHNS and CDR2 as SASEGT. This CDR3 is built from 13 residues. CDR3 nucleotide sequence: TGTGCCAGCAGGAAGGGCCGTGGTGATACGCAGTATTTT. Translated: CASRKGRGDTQYF.

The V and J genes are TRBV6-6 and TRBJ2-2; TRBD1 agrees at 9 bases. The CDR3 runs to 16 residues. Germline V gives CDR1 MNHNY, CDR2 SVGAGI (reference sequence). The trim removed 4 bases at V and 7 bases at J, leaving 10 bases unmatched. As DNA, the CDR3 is TGTGCCAGCAGTTCTGGCCGGGAGACAGGGGGCGGGGAGCTGTTTTTT. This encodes CASSSGRETGGGELFF.

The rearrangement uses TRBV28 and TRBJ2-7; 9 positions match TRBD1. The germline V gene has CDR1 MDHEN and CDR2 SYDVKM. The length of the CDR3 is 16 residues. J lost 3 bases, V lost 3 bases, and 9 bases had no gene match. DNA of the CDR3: TGTGCCAGCAGTTTTAATCCCGGGACAGGGCTCTACGAGCAGTACTTC. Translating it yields CASSFNPGTGLYEQYF.

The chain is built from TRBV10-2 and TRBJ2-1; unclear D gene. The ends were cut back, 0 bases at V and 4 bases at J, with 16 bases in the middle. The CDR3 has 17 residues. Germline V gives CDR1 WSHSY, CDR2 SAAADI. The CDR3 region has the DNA TGCGCCAGCAGTGAGTCGATATTAACGGCCCGTTACAATGAGCAGTTCTTC. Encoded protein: CASSESILTARYNEQFF.

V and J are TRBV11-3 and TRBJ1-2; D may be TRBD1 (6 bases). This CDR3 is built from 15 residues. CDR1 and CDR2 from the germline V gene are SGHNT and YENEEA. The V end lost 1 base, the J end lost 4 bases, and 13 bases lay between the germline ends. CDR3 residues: CASSLGATGPYGYTF. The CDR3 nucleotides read TGTGCCAGCAGCTTAGGGGCGACAGGCCCCTATGGCTACACCTTC.

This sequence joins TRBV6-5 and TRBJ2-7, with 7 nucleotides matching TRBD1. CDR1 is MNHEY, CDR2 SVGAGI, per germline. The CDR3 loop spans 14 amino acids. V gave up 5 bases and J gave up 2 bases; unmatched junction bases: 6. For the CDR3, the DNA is TGTGCCAGCAGTACCCGGGACAGACCCTACGAGCAGTACTTC. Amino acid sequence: CASSTRDRPYEQYF.

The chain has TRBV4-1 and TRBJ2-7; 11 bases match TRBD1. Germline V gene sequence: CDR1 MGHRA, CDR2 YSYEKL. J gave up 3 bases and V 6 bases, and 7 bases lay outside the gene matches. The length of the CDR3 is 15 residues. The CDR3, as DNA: TGCGCCAGCAGACAGGCTGGGACAGGGGGCTACGAGCAGTACTTC. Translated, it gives CASRQAGTGGYEQYF.

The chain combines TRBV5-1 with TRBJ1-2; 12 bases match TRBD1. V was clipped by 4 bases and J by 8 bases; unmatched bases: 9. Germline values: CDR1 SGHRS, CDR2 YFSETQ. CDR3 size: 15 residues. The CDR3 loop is CASSNRDRGRDGYTF. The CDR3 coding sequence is TGCGCCAGCAGCAACCGGGACAGGGGGCGAGACGGCTACACCTTC.

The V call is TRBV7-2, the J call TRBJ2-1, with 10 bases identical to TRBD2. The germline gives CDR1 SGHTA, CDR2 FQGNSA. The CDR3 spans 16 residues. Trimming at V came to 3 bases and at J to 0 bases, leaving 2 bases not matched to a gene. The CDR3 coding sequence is TGTGCCAGCAGCTTGGGACTAGCGAGCTCCTACAATGAGCAGTTCTTC. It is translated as CASSLGLASSYNEQFF.

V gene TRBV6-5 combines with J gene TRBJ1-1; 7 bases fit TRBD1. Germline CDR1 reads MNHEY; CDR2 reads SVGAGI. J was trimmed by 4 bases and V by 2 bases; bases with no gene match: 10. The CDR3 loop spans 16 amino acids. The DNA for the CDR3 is TGTGCCAGCAGTTACGCGGACAGGCCGTTCGGCACTGAAGCTTTCTTT. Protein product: CASSYADRPFGTEAFF.

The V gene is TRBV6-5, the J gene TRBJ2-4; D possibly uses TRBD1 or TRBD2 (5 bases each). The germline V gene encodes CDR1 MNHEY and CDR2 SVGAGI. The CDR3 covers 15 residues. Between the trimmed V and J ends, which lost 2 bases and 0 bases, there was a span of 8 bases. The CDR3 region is CASSYPGTAKNIQYF. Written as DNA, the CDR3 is TGTGCCAGCAGTTACCCGGGGACAGCCAAAAACATTCAGTACTTC.

The DNA of the CDR3 is TGTGCCAGCAGCGTAGAGCCTCTCGGGACAGGGGGGAGAGAAAAACTGTTTTTT. Its protein is CASSVEPLGTGGREKLFF. The chain combines TRBV9 with TRBJ1-4; 11 bases line up with TRBD1. This CDR3 region has 18 residues. In germline, CDR1 is SGDLS, CDR2 YYNGEE. The V and J ends lost 0 bases and 8 bases, in that order; junction bases with no gene match: 12.

The CDR3 DNA reads TGTGCCAGCACATCGGGGACTAGCGGGAGGGAGCAGTACTTC. Protein sequence: CASTSGTSGREQYF. The V and J genes are TRBV28 and TRBJ2-7; 15 bases line up with TRBD2. The germline V gene encodes CDR1 MDHEN and CDR2 SYDVKM. The length of the CDR3 is 14 residues. The V gene end was trimmed by 7 bases and the J gene end by 7 bases; junction bases not matched to a gene: 5.

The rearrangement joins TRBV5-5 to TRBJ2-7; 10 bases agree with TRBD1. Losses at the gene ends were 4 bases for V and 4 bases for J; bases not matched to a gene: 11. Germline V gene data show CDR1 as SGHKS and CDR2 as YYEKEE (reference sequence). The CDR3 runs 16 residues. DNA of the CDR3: TGTGCCAGCAGCACACGCTGGACAGGGGGTAGGTACGAGCAGTACTTC. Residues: CASSTRWTGGRYEQYF.

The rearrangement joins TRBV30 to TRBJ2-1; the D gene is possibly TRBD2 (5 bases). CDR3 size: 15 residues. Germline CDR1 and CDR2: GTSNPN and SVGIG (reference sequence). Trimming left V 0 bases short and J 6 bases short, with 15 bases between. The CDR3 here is CAWSVRLASLNEQFF. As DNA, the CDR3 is TGTGCCTGGAGTGTAAGGCTAGCCAGTCTCAATGAGCAGTTCTTC.

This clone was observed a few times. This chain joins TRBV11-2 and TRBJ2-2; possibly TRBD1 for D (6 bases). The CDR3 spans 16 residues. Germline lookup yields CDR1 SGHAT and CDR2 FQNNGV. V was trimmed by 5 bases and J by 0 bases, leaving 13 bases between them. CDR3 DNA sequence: TGTGCCAGCAGCCCAGGGGCAGGGGCGAACACCGGGGAGCTGTTTTTT. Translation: CASSPGAGANTGELFF.

The CDR3 is CASSFASGRDNEQFF. The CDR3 bases are TGCGCCAGCAGCTTCGCTAGCGGGAGAGACAATGAGCAGTTCTTC. The V and J genes are TRBV5-1 and TRBJ2-1; 10 bases line up with TRBD2. The germline V gene has CDR1 SGHRS and CDR2 YFSETQ. The CDR3 is made up of 15 amino acids. With V trimmed by 2 bases and J by 5 bases, 4 bases remained unmatched.

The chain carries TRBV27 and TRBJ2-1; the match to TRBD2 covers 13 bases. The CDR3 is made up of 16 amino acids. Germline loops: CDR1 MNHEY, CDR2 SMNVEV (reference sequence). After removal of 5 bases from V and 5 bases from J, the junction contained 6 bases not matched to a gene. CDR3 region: CASSPRTSGSNNEQFF. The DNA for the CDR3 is TGTGCCAGCAGTCCCCGGACTAGCGGGAGTAACAATGAGCAGTTCTTC.

As DNA, the CDR3 is TGTGCCAGCTCACGACTACCTTTGAGGCGGGATCCCTACGAGCAGTACTTC. Amino acids: CASSRLPLRRDPYEQYF. This rearrangement joins TRBV18 to TRBJ2-7; possibly TRBD2 for D (6 bases). Germline V gives CDR1 KGHSH, CDR2 LQKENI. The CDR3 has 17 residues. Between the trimmed V and J ends, which lost 4 bases and 2 bases, there was a span of 21 bases.

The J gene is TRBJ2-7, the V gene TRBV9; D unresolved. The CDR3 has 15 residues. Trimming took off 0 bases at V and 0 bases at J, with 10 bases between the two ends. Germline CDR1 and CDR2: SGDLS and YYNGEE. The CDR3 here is CASSVGTVSSYEQYF. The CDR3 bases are TGTGCCAGCAGCGTAGGAACGGTTAGCTCCTACGAGCAGTACTTC.

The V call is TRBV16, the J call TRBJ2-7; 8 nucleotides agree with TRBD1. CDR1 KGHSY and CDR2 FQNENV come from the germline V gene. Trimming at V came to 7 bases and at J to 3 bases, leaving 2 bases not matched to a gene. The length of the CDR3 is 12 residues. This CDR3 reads CASKQGGYEQYF. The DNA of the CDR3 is TGTGCCAGCAAACAGGGGGGCTACGAGCAGTACTTC.

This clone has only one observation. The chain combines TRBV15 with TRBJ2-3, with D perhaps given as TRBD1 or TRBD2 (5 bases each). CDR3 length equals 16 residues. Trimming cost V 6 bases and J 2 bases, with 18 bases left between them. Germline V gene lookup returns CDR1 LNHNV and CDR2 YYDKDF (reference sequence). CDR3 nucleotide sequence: TGTGCCACCAGTAACTCCGGGACCGACTACACAGATACGCAGTATTTT. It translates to CATSNSGTDYTDTQYF.

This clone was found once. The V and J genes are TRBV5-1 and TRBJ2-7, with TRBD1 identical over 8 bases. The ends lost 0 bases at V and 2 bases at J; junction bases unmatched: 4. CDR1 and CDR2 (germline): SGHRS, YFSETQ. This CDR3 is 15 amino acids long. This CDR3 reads CASSLGQGLAYEQYF. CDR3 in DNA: TGCGCCAGCAGCTTGGGACAGGGGCTGGCCTACGAGCAGTACTTC.

CDR3 sequence reads: CASSRLAGGPWTDTQYF. In DNA form, the CDR3 reads TGCGCCAGCAGCCGCCTAGCGGGAGGGCCATGGACAGATACGCAGTATTTT. The chain joins TRBV4-1 to TRBJ2-3; 12 bases match TRBD2. The junction had 8 bases not matched to a gene; V was cut back by 4 bases and J by 3 bases. This CDR3 spans 17 amino acids. Germline V gives CDR1 MGHRA, CDR2 YSYEKL.

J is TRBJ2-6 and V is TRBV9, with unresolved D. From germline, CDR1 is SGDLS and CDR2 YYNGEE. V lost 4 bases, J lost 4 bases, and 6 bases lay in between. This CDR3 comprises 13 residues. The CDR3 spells CASSRVGANVLTF. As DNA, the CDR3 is TGTGCCAGCAGCCGCGTCGGGGCCAACGTCCTGACTTTC.

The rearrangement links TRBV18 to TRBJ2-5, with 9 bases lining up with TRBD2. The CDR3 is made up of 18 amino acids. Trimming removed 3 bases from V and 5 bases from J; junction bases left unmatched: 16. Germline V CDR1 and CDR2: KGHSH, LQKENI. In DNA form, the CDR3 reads TGTGCCAGCTCACCGGCAGGGGTAATAGCGGGGGTCGTCGAGACCCAGTACTTC. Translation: CASSPAGVIAGVVETQYF. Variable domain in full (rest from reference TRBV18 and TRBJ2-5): NAGVMQNPRHLVRRRGQEARLRCSPMKGHSHVYWYRQLPEEGLKFMVYLQKENIIDESGMPKERFSAEFPKEGPSILRIQQVVRGDSAAYFCASSPAGVIAGVVETQYFGPGTRLLVL.